The 9 T cell receptor beta chains given below trace back to one sample, sequenced in a study of cytomegalovirus exposure and HLA in healthy donors. In the PCR, 60 Vbeta and 13 Jbeta primers were used. The repertoire was sequenced with immunoSEQ multiplex PCR; TCRdb's copy has only in-frame clones and lacks some. The table lists about 160,000 clones, roughly four fifths of them singletons. Sequencing used PBMCs. These receptors all stem from a woman under 30 in good health and CMV-seronegative.

The chain employs TRBV9 and TRBJ2-5, with a weak D call TRBD2 (7 bases). Trimming pared 4 bases from V and 1 base from J, leaving 17 bases between. The germline CDR1 and CDR2 sequences are SGDLS and YYNGEE. The CDR3 length is 16 residues. The DNA for the CDR3 is TGTGCCAGCAGCAGAGGGGGGGGGCATGGCCAAGAGACCCAGTACTTC. Its translation is CASSRGGGHGQETQYF.

This rearrangement joins TRBV5-1 to TRBJ1-2; tentatively, D is TRBD1 (6 bases). The germline V gene encodes CDR1 SGHRS and CDR2 YFSETQ. The CDR3 loop spans 15 amino acids. Trimming pared 2 bases from V and 7 bases from J, leaving 18 bases between. CDR3 DNA sequence: TGCGCCAGCAGCTTTTTCCCGGGACAAGGGCTTGGCTACACCTTC. This translates into CASSFFPGQGLGYTF.

The chain carries TRBV7-2 and TRBJ2-1, with TRBD1 matching 7 bases. The ends lost 2 bases at V and 4 bases at J; junction bases unmatched: 5. This CDR3 contains 15 residues. The V gene's germline CDR1 is SGHTA and CDR2 FQGNSA. The CDR3 spells CASSLQGTEYNEQFF. The CDR3, as DNA: TGTGCCAGCAGCTTACAAGGGACAGAATACAATGAGCAGTTCTTC.

This chain joins TRBV14 and TRBJ1-4, with 7 bases fitting TRBD1. The germline V gene has CDR1 SGHDN and CDR2 FVKESK. CDR3 size: 14 residues. Trimming at V came to 5 bases and at J to 5 bases, leaving 5 bases not matched to a gene. CDR3 sequence (DNA): TGTGCCAGCAGCTGGGACAGTCGGAATGAAAAACTGTTTTTT. Translation gives CASSWDSRNEKLFF. Variable domain in full (rest from reference TRBV14 and TRBJ1-4): EAGVTQFPSHSVIEKGQTVTLRCDPISGHDNLYWYRRVMGKEIKFLLHFVKESKQDESGMPNNRFLAERTGGTYSTLKVQPAELEDSGVYFCASSWDSRNEKLFFGSGTQLSVL.

The V call is TRBV7-7, the J call TRBJ2-5; TRBD1 is a possible D gene (6 bases). This CDR3 is built from 15 residues. Germline V gene data show CDR1 as SSHAT and CDR2 as FNYEAQ (reference sequence). Trimming took 4 bases from V and 1 from J, leaving 13 bases between them. CDR3 protein: CASSWDTTTQETQYF. CDR3 bases: TGTGCCAGCAGCTGGGACACGACAACCCAAGAGACCCAGTACTTC.

The chain combines TRBV28 with TRBJ2-5; 10 nucleotides align to TRBD1. Germline-derived CDR1 and CDR2 are MDHEN and SYDVKM. The CDR3 has 15 amino acids. V shed 2 bases and J 4 bases; nucleotides not matched to a gene: 4. CDR3 bases: TGTGCCAGCAGTTTAGACAGGGGGCTGGGAGAGACCCAGTACTTC. Its protein is CASSLDRGLGETQYF.

The gene calls are TRBV9 and TRBJ1-3; D is possibly TRBD1 (6 bases). The germline CDR1 and CDR2 sequences are SGDLS and YYNGEE. V dropped 0 bases and J dropped 4 bases, with 29 bases sitting between them. The CDR3 is 21 residues long. CDR3 nucleotides: TGTGCCAGCAGCGTAGGTGGCCGTGGAAAATTAAGGGGGACCCCGGGAAACACCATATATTTT. It is translated as CASSVGGRGKLRGTPGNTIYF. The full variable domain, in which reference TRBV9 and TRBJ1-3 provide the parts outside the CDR3, is DSGVTQTPKHLITATGQRVTLRCSPRSGDLSVYWYQQSLDQGLQFLIQYYNGEERAKGNILERFSAQQFPDLHSELNLSSLELGDSALYFCASSVGGRGKLRGTPGNTIYFGEGSWLTVV.

The rearrangement joins TRBV7-8 to TRBJ2-5, with D tentatively TRBD2 (6 bases). Matching the DNA end better, TRBJ2-7 makes the J call doubtful. CDR1 is SGHVS and CDR2 is FQNEAQ in the germline V gene. The CDR3 extends over 16 amino acids. This CDR3 is CASSLGYGGPSHEQYF. DNA of the CDR3: TGTGCCAGCAGCTTAGGTTATGGAGGGCCGAGCCACGAGCAGTACTTC.

The chain recombines TRBV11-3 with TRBJ2-7; TRBD1 matches at 10 bases. The CDR3 consists of 15 residues. V dropped 2 bases and J dropped 2; count of bases not matched to a gene: 3. Per germline, CDR1 SGHNT and CDR2 YENEEA. CDR3 nucleotide sequence: TGTGCCAGCAGCTTAAGGGGACAGGGGACCTACGAGCAGTACTTC. Residues: CASSLRGQGTYEQYF. The full variable domain, completed using reference TRBV11-3 and TRBJ2-7, is EAGVVQSPRYKIIEKKQPVAFWCNPISGHNTLYWYLQNLGQGPELLIRYENEEAVDDSQLPKDRFSAERLKGVDSTLKIQPAELGDSAVYLCASSLRGQGTYEQYFGPGTRLTVT.